Listed below are T cell receptor beta chains from one sample, sequenced in a study of Ad26.COV2.S vaccination and SARS-CoV-2 variants. This table comes from immunoSEQ multiplex PCR, and its TCRdb copy is limited to in-frame clones, with some not included. The sample has fewer than 400,000 clones; roughly nine tenths are singletons. The material sequenced was peripheral blood, taken in a trial of Ad26.COV2.S vaccine versus placebo. The receptors come from a person between 18 and 60 years old who received the Ad26.COV2.S COVID-19 vaccine or a placebo. CDR3s include the opening cysteine and the closing phenylalanine or tryptophan. D genes are given only for firm matches. A clone size is listed for some rows: how often the clone was seen (once, few, many), or a class if it is expanded.

clone_size j_call d_call v_call cdr3_aa cdr3_nt
. TRBJ1-3 TRBD1 TRBV5-4 CASSPDRATGNTIYF TGTGCCAGCAGCCCGGACAGGGCGACTGGAAACACCATATATTTT
. TRBJ2-7 . TRBV5-4 CASSLRSGGDTEQYF TGTGCCAGCAGCTTGCGGTCAGGGGGGGATACAGAGCAGTACTTC
. TRBJ2-7 . TRBV10-2 CASSPDLSSYEQYF TGCGCCAGCAGCCCGGACTTAAGCTCCTACGAGCAGTACTTC
. TRBJ1-2 TRBD1 TRBV6-5 CASSPYRGQGGYTF TGTGCCAGCAGTCCGTACAGGGGGCAGGGTGGCTACACCTTC
. TRBJ1-1 . TRBV12-3/TRBV12-4 CASSSTGFEAFF TGTGCCAGCAGTTCGACAGGCTTTGAAGCTTTCTTT
few TRBJ1-5 TRBD1 TRBV2 CASRTGNQPQHF TGTGCCAGCCGGACAGGGAATCAGCCCCAGCATTTT
once TRBJ2-1 TRBD2 TRBV7-9 CASSLADLADEQFF TGTGCCAGCAGCTTAGCGGACCTAGCGGATGAGCAGTTCTTC
. TRBJ2-1 . TRBV10-3 CATGGNEQFF TGTGCCACCGGGGGCAATGAGCAGTTCTTC
. TRBJ2-2 TRBD1 TRBV4-1 CASSQVTGAGELFF TGCGCCAGCAGCCAAGTTACAGGGGCCGGGGAGCTGTTTTTT
. TRBJ1-1 . TRBV12-3/TRBV12-4 CASSLSGTEAFF TGTGCCAGCAGCCTGTCGGGGACTGAAGCTTTCTTT
. TRBJ2-2 . TRBV9 CASSQGAITGELFF TGTGCCAGCAGCCAGGGAGCGATCACCGGGGAGCTGTTTTTT
. TRBJ2-2 . TRBV10-3 CAISVQTNTGELFF TGTGCCATCAGTGTACAAACGAACACCGGGGAGCTGTTTTTT
. TRBJ1-2 TRBD1 TRBV7-6 CASSLDSGGDGYTF TGTGCCAGCAGCTTAGACTCAGGGGGCGATGGCTACACCTTC
. TRBJ2-7 . TRBV5-8 CASSLVSVAYEQYF TGTGCCAGCAGCTTGGTGTCGGTAGCCTACGAGCAGTACTTC
. TRBJ1-2 . TRBV6-5 CASTMTGVNGYTF TGTGCCAGCACTATGACGGGGGTTAACGGCTACACCTTC
. TRBJ2-1 . TRBV11-3 CASSLGQARDNEQFF TGTGCCAGCAGCTTAGGGCAGGCTAGGGACAATGAGCAGTTCTTC
. TRBJ2-5 TRBD1 TRBV9 CASSAPTGAETQYF TGTGCCAGCAGCGCACCCACAGGGGCAGAGACCCAGTACTTC
. TRBJ1-1 . TRBV11-2 CASSSRGRAEAFF TGTGCCAGCAGCTCTAGGGGGAGGGCTGAAGCTTTCTTT
. TRBJ2-1 TRBD1 TRBV10-3 CAISAGQGEVDEQFF TGTGCCATCAGTGCGGGACAGGGTGAGGTCGATGAGCAGTTCTTC
. TRBJ2-5 . TRBV5-1 CASSLAGETQYF TGCGCCAGCAGCTTGGCGGGCGAGACCCAGTACTTC
. TRBJ2-1 . TRBV19 CATGGTGLYNEQFF TGTGCCACGGGAGGGACAGGTTTATACAATGAGCAGTTCTTC
. TRBJ1-6 TRBD1 TRBV19 CASSVQDQGDSPLHF TGTGCCAGTAGTGTCCAGGACCAGGGGGATTCACCCCTCCACTTT
. TRBJ2-7 . TRBV29-1 CSVDTGYEQYF TGCAGCGTTGACACAGGATACGAGCAGTACTTC
. TRBJ1-2 . TRBV5-1 CASSLEGGVGYGYTF TGCGCCAGCAGCTTGGAAGGAGGGGTCGGATATGGCTACACCTTC
. TRBJ2-7 TRBD1 TRBV14 CASSQWTGDYEQYF TGTGCCAGCAGCCAATGGACAGGGGACTACGAGCAGTACTTC
. TRBJ2-7 TRBD2 TRBV4-1 CASSQALTSGASSYEQYF TGCGCCAGCAGCCAAGCGTTGACTAGCGGAGCAAGCTCCTACGAGCAGTACTTC
once TRBJ1-2 . TRBV20-1 CSAFQGWGYTF TGCAGTGCTTTCCAGGGTTGGGGCTACACCTTC
. TRBJ1-6 . TRBV21-1 CARSSSYNSPLHF TGTGCCAGGTCGAGCTCCTATAATTCACCCCTCCACTTT
. TRBJ1-2 . TRBV7-9 CASSLAYGYTF TGTGCCAGCAGCTTAGCCTATGGCTACACCTTC
. TRBJ1-2 . TRBV5-5 CASSSIIGPNYGYTF TGTGCCAGCAGCTCCATTATAGGCCCTAACTATGGCTACACCTTC
. TRBJ2-3 TRBD2 TRBV3-1/TRBV3-2 CASSQTSGSTQYF TGTGCCAGCAGCCAGACTAGCGGGTCTACGCAGTATTTT
. TRBJ1-4 . TRBV5-1 CASSPNREEKLFF TGCGCCAGCAGTCCCAACAGGGAAGAAAAACTGTTTTTT
. TRBJ1-1 . TRBV9 CASSASTGLSAEAFF TGTGCCAGCAGCGCCTCTACAGGGCTTTCGGCGGAAGCTTTCTTT
. TRBJ2-3 TRBD1 TRBV5-1 CASSLARGSADTQYF TGCGCCAGCAGCTTGGCCAGGGGGTCGGCAGATACGCAGTATTTT
. TRBJ2-1 . TRBV4-2 CASSQGAYNEQFF TGTGCCAGCAGCCAAGGCGCCTACAATGAGCAGTTCTTC
. TRBJ1-4 . TRBV3-1/TRBV3-2 CASSQDLPQVGEKLFF TGTGCCAGCAGCCAAGATCTGCCCCAGGTTGGCGAAAAACTGTTTTTT
. TRBJ1-2 TRBD1 TRBV19 CATSDRGLPFSYGYTF TGTGCCACGTCGGACAGGGGCTTACCTTTTAGCTATGGCTACACCTTC
. TRBJ1-1 . TRBV11-2 CASSVAWDTEAFF TGTGCCAGCAGCGTGGCGTGGGACACTGAAGCTTTCTTT
. TRBJ2-2 . TRBV7-9 CASSFIDGELFF TGTGCCAGCAGCTTCATTGACGGGGAGCTGTTTTTT
. TRBJ2-5 TRBD2 TRBV10-3 CAISTGGETQYF TGTGCCATCTCCACGGGAGGGGAGACCCAGTACTTC
once TRBJ1-1 . TRBV10-2 CASRTAGEGGTEAFF TGCGCCAGCAGAACGGCTGGGGAGGGAGGCACTGAAGCTTTCTTT
. TRBJ1-2 . TRBV6-5 CASSSRGQYVHGYTF TGTGCCAGCAGCTCCCGGGGCCAATACGTCCATGGCTACACCTTC
. TRBJ2-1 TRBD2 TRBV19 CASSQLAGGIEQFF TGTGCCAGTAGTCAGCTAGCGGGGGGGATTGAGCAGTTCTTC